Below are 12 T cell receptor beta chains sequenced from a single sample in a study of control samples from healthy donors and cancer patients. Sequencing was performed with immunoSEQ multiplex PCR; in TCRdb, only in-frame clones are kept and a portion is missing. The table lists about 89,000 clones, 86% of them singletons, with approximately 21% in the top ten. The sample consisted of blood. The source of these receptors is a man aged 25-45 years in good health.

The V gene is TRBV7-2, the J gene TRBJ2-3, with 8 bases fitting TRBD1. Trimming at V came to 1 base and at J to 1 base, leaving 7 bases not matched to a gene. Germline values: CDR1 SGHTA, CDR2 FQGNSA. There are 17 residues in the CDR3. The CDR3 DNA reads TGTGCCAGCAGCTTAGGAGGGCCGGGACAGGGCACAGATACGCAGTATTTT. It specifies CASSLGGPGQGTDTQYF.

The J gene is TRBJ2-3, the V gene TRBV4-2, with 8 bases fitting TRBD2. The CDR3 consists of 18 residues. CDR1 is LGHNA, CDR2 YNFKEQ, per germline. V was pared by 3 bases and J by 0 bases, with 11 bases of the junction left unmatched. In nucleotides, the CDR3 is TGTGCCAGCAGCCAGGGGCCCGGCGGGGGGTTGAGCACAGATACGCAGTATTTT. Translated, it gives CASSQGPGGGLSTDTQYF.

This clone was recorded a few times. This chain connects TRBV5-6 to TRBJ1-1, with a possible D match to TRBD1 (5 bases). The V gene lost 0 bases and the J gene lost 4 bases, with 7 bases spanning the gap. The germline gives CDR1 SGHDT, CDR2 YYEEEE. CDR3 size: 13 residues. CDR3 nucleotide sequence: TGTGCCAGCAGCTTGGGAGGGGCCACTGAAGCTTTCTTT. It translates to CASSLGGATEAFF.

This chain connects TRBV6-5 to TRBJ1-1, with D maybe TRBD1 (6 bases). The CDR3 spans 12 residues. Germline V gives CDR1 MNHEY, CDR2 SVGAGI. V was cut by 4 bases and J by 7 bases, with 10 bases left in between. CDR3 sequence (DNA): TGTGCCAGCAGTTCCCGACAGGTTGAAGCTTTCTTT. Amino acid sequence: CASSSRQVEAFF.

J is TRBJ2-1 and V is TRBV19; possibly TRBD2 for D (6 bases). The CDR3 loop spans 14 amino acids. Germline V gene lookup returns CDR1 LNHDA and CDR2 SQIVND (reference sequence). The V end lost 7 bases, the J end lost 0 bases, and 10 bases lay between the germline ends. CDR3 region: CASTPAGSYNEQFF. As DNA, the CDR3 is TGTGCCAGTACCCCAGCGGGCTCCTACAATGAGCAGTTCTTC.

The CDR3 loop is CASSPELGSYEQYF. The CDR3 nucleotides read TGTGCCAGTAGCCCTGAGCTAGGCTCCTACGAGCAGTACTTC. The rearrangement joins TRBV19 to TRBJ2-7; D not certain. The CDR3 is made up of 14 amino acids. Trimming took off 6 bases at V and 0 bases at J, with 12 bases between the two ends. Germline V CDR1 and CDR2: LNHDA, SQIVND (reference sequence).

The rearrangement links TRBV5-1 to TRBJ2-3, with D unresolved. The length of the CDR3 is 12 residues. CDR1 is SGHRS and CDR2 is YFSETQ in the germline V gene. Trimming pared 1 base from V and 2 bases from J, leaving 2 bases between. The CDR3 here is CASSLYTDTQYF. As DNA, the CDR3 is TGCGCCAGCAGCTTGTACACAGATACGCAGTATTTT.

As concerns this clone: This clone may be a read error of a much larger clone one base away. V is TRBV12-3 or TRBV12-4 and J is TRBJ2-2; D not resolved. The V gene lost 3 bases and the J gene lost 2 bases, with 1 base spanning the gap. This CDR3 comprises 12 residues. In DNA form, the CDR3 reads TGTGCCAGCAGTTTCAACACCGGGGAGCTGTTTTTT. This codes for CASSFNTGELFF.

V is TRBV5-4 and J is TRBJ1-2, with unresolved D. This CDR3 is 15 amino acids long. V was cut by 3 bases and J by 0 bases, with 12 bases left in between. Germline CDR1 and CDR2: SGHNT and YYREEE (reference sequence). The CDR3 nucleotides read TGTGCCAGCAGCTCGAGGCAGCGGGCTAACTATGGCTACACCTTC. This codes for CASSSRQRANYGYTF.

The genes are TRBV19 and TRBJ1-6, with 7 nucleotides matching TRBD1. Unmatched junction bases numbered 15, after V lost 5 bases and J lost 8 bases. CDR3 size: 17 residues. Germline CDR1 LNHDA, CDR2 SQIVND (reference sequence). DNA of the CDR3: TGTGCCAGTAGTCCAAGGACAGGTGGTATGAGGGATTCACCCCTCCACTTT. Translated, it gives CASSPRTGGMRDSPLHF.

The rearrangement uses TRBV7-2 and TRBJ2-3; D is perhaps TRBD2 (7 bases). CDR1 and CDR2 (germline): SGHTA, FQGNSA. V shed 4 bases and J shed 9 bases, with 14 bases lying between them. This CDR3 comprises 13 residues. The CDR3 is CASSSPPGGTQYF. CDR3 nucleotide sequence: TGTGCCAGCAGCTCCCCCCCGGGGGGCACGCAGTATTTT.

This rearrangement joins TRBV19 to TRBJ1-1, with 7 bases fitting TRBD1. CDR3 length: 14 residues. CDR1 and CDR2 (germline): LNHDA, SQIVND (reference sequence). V gave up 7 bases and J gave up 0 bases; unmatched junction bases: 5. In nucleotides, the CDR3 is TGTGCCAGTATAGGGGGACAGCTGAACACTGAAGCTTTCTTT. Translation: CASIGGQLNTEAFF.